A selection of T cell receptor beta chains follows, all from one sample in a study of control samples from healthy donors and cancer patients. Clones were sequenced by immunoSEQ multiplex PCR, and TCRdb holds only the in-frame ones, with some missing. The profile shows approximately 100,000 clones, approximately 84% of them singletons. The sample comprised PBMCs. The receptors here all came from a man between 70 and 80 years old with lung cancer. Both conserved end residues are part of each CDR3. The order of the fields is V gene, clone size, J gene, D gene, CDR3 protein, CDR3 DNA. D genes are given only for firm matches. Clone size is given for some rows only: seen once, a few or many times, or a class if the clone is expanded.

>TRBV20-1|NA|TRBJ2-3|TRBD2
CSASPSGGHTQYF
TGCAGTGCTAGTCCGAGCGGGGGTCATACGCAGTATTTT
>TRBV5-4|NA|TRBJ2-7|NA
CASSLVTAPYEQYF
TGTGCCAGCAGCTTGGTAACAGCCCCCTACGAGCAGTACTTC
>TRBV2|NA|TRBJ1-2|TRBD1
CAGGQEIYGYTF
TGTGCCGGAGGACAGGAGATCTATGGCTACACCTTC
>TRBV3-1/TRBV3-2|once|TRBJ1-4|NA
CASSQVDLGPANEKLFF
TGTGCCAGCAGCCAAGTAGACTTGGGGCCGGCTAATGAAAAACTGTTTTTT
>TRBV5-8|NA|TRBJ2-1|TRBD1
CASSFNRGEYYNEQFF
TGTGCCAGCAGCTTTAACAGGGGGGAATACTACAATGAGCAGTTCTTC
>TRBV9|NA|TRBJ2-1|TRBD2
CASSVGGGWNEQFF
TGTGCCAGCAGCGTTGGGGGGGGGTGGAATGAGCAGTTCTTC
>TRBV29-1|NA|TRBJ2-3|NA
CSGGADTQYF
TGCAGCGGGGGGGCAGATACGCAGTATTTT
>TRBV5-1|NA|TRBJ1-1|NA
CASSLAGPEAFF
TGCGCCAGCAGCTTGGCAGGGCCGGAAGCTTTCTTT
>TRBV5-1|NA|TRBJ1-5|TRBD1
CASSRTGEAQPQHF
TGCGCCAGCAGCCGGACAGGGGAGGCTCAGCCCCAGCATTTT
>TRBV28|NA|TRBJ1-4|TRBD1
CASSSWTGGATNEKLFF
TGTGCCAGCAGCTCTTGGACAGGGGGCGCAACTAATGAAAAACTGTTTTTT
>TRBV28|NA|TRBJ1-1|NA
CASNLAGTSAAEAFF
TGTGCCAGCAACCTAGCAGGAACATCGGCGGCTGAAGCTTTCTTT
>TRBV15|NA|TRBJ1-2|NA
CATSRDRGVGGYTF
TGTGCCACCAGCAGAGATCGAGGGGTTGGAGGCTACACCTTC
>TRBV5-1|NA|TRBJ1-2|TRBD1
CASSLEGGGYGYTF
TGCGCCAGCAGCTTGGAAGGGGGCGGCTATGGCTACACCTTC
>TRBV4-1|NA|TRBJ2-3|NA
CASSQDPGGAATDTQYF
TGCGCCAGCAGCCAAGATCCCGGAGGGGCCGCCACAGATACGCAGTATTTT
>TRBV9|once|TRBJ2-1|NA
CASSVNGDYNEQFF
TGTGCCAGCAGCGTCAACGGGGATTACAATGAGCAGTTCTTC
>TRBV19|NA|TRBJ1-2|NA
CASSIGGLNYGYTF
TGTGCCAGTAGTATAGGCGGGCTCAACTATGGCTACACCTTC
>TRBV27|NA|TRBJ2-6|NA
CASSSQGGSGANVLTF
TGTGCCAGCAGTTCTCAGGGGGGCTCTGGGGCCAACGTCCTGACTTTC
>TRBV3-1/TRBV3-2|NA|TRBJ2-1|TRBD2
CASSQEIAGYEQFF
TGTGCCAGCAGCCAAGAAATAGCGGGCTATGAGCAGTTCTTC
>TRBV18|NA|TRBJ2-6|NA
CASSPPVNSGANVLTF
TGTGCCAGCTCACCACCAGTGAACTCTGGGGCCAACGTCCTGACTTTC